This record covers a single TCR beta chain. Its target is unknown. The data stem from a study of T cells in tuberculosis. Study-level information: A South African cohort included IGRA-negative adolescents, latently infected IGRA-positive adolescents and adults with active tuberculosis.

Study observations and caveats: Smaller distances to GMM-specific TCRs suggested their expansion in active tuberculosis. GEM motif frequencies gave less than 75% accuracy; the GMM repertoire gave approximately 90%. Samples were chosen by availability of cryopreserved specimens.

The germline CDR1 and CDR2 sequences are SQVTM and ANQGSEA. The ends were cut back, 3 bases at V and 3 bases at J, with 11 bases in the middle. This CDR3 comprises 13 residues. This table comes from immunoSEQ multiplex PCR, and its TCRdb copy is limited to in-frame clones, with some not included. The data contain roughly 45,000 clones, approximately 94% of them singletons. The chain employs TRBV29-1 and TRBJ2-5; D is possibly TRBD2 (5 bases). Sequences were obtained from PBMCs. The receptor was derived from a donor aged 10-30 years with latent tuberculosis or without tuberculosis infection. Some clones in this sample may be carry-over from other donors' samples. In DNA form, the CDR3 reads TGCAGCGTTGACCGGGGAGCCAAAGAGACCCAGTACTTC. Translating it yields CSVDRGAKETQYF.